These 16 T cell receptor beta chains share one sample of origin, sequenced in a study of cytomegalovirus exposure and HLA in healthy donors. 60 Vbeta and 13 Jbeta primers were used in PCR. Sequenced by immunoSEQ multiplex PCR; TCRdb stores in-frame clones only, minus some. The data contain 140,000 to 150,000 clones, around four fifths of them singletons. Sequencing was performed on PBMCs. The receptors were gathered from a female donor in good health and CMV-seronegative.

The chain carries TRBV5-6 and TRBJ2-2; 7 bases are a match to TRBD2. The trim removed 4 bases at V and 5 bases at J, leaving 11 bases unmatched. This CDR3 comprises 16 residues. Germline CDR1 is SGHDT and CDR2 is YYEEEE. CDR3 in DNA: TGTGCCAGCAGCCGAGAGATGACTAGCCTTACCGGGGAGCTGTTTTTT. Residues: CASSREMTSLTGELFF.

This chain connects TRBV2 to TRBJ2-3; D possibly corresponds to TRBD2 (5 bases). The germline V gene has CDR1 SNHLY and CDR2 FYNNEI. The CDR3 contains 14 residues. V dropped 6 bases and J dropped 2 bases, with 12 bases sitting between them. The CDR3 bases are TGTGCCAGCAGATACACGGGATCCACAGATACGCAGTATTTT. Encoded protein: CASRYTGSTDTQYF.

The chain is built from TRBV5-1 and TRBJ2-5, with a weak D call TRBD2 (5 bases). Germline CDR1 reads SGHRS; CDR2 reads YFSETQ. V shed 1 base and J shed 6 bases, with 7 bases lying between them. This CDR3 contains 12 residues. The CDR3 nucleotides are TGCGCCAGCAGCTTGTCGGGAAAGACCCAGTACTTC. Translating it yields CASSLSGKTQYF.

This clone was observed a handful of times. V usage is TRBV18 and J usage is TRBJ1-3; 10 bases agree with TRBD1. The germline V gene encodes CDR1 KGHSH and CDR2 LQKENI. The CDR3 runs to 15 residues. After removal of 6 bases from V and 2 bases from J, the junction contained 4 bases not matched to a gene. This chain's CDR3 is CASSPGQGAGNTIYF. The CDR3, as DNA: TGTGCCAGCTCCCCTGGACAGGGGGCTGGAAACACCATATATTTT. Full variable domain (missing parts from reference TRBV18 and TRBJ1-3): NAGVMQNPRHLVRRRGQEARLRCSPMKGHSHVYWYRQLPEEGLKFMVYLQKENIIDESGMPKERFSAEFPKEGPSILRIQQVVRGDSAAYFCASSPGQGAGNTIYFGEGSWLTVV.

The V call is TRBV28, the J call TRBJ1-4, with 9 bases matching TRBD1. The CDR3 is 14 residues long. J lost 4 bases, V lost 5 bases, and 2 bases had no gene match. Germline V gene lookup returns CDR1 MDHEN and CDR2 SYDVKM. The CDR3 DNA sequence: TGTGCCAGCAGTATGACAGGGGGTAATGAAAAACTGTTTTTT. It yields the protein CASSMTGGNEKLFF.

There are a few counts of this clone. The CDR3 loop is CASRQNMNTEAFF. DNA of the CDR3: TGCGCCAGCAGACAGAACATGAACACTGAAGCTTTCTTT. The chain combines TRBV5-1 with TRBJ1-1; no clear D. The CDR3 spans 13 residues. V was clipped by 5 bases and J by 0 bases, with 8 bases between them. CDR1 and CDR2 (germline): SGHRS, YFSETQ.

J is TRBJ1-1 and V is TRBV5-4, with D maybe TRBD1 (6 bases). CDR1 and CDR2 from the germline V gene are SGHNT and YYREEE (reference sequence). This CDR3 has 15 amino acids. V was pared by 3 bases and J by 6 bases, with 18 bases between. The CDR3 DNA is TGTGCCAGCAGCTCCAGGACAGATTTCGGATCTGAAGCTTTCTTT. Amino acids: CASSSRTDFGSEAFF.

This chain links TRBV30 with TRBJ1-1; TRBD1 matches 10 bases. Germline V CDR1 and CDR2: GTSNPN, SVGIG (reference sequence). V was clipped by 0 bases and J by 7 bases; unmatched bases: 8. This CDR3 has 15 residues. This chain's CDR3 is CAWSVMGQGLSEAFF. The CDR3 DNA sequence: TGTGCCTGGAGTGTAATGGGACAGGGGCTTAGTGAAGCTTTCTTT.

This sequence joins TRBV5-1 and TRBJ1-2; TRBD1 agrees at 8 bases. The junction had 11 bases not matched to a gene; V was cut back by 3 bases and J by 4 bases. The CDR3 totals 16 residues. Germline V gene data show CDR1 as SGHRS and CDR2 as YFSETQ. This chain's CDR3 is CASSSLGQGTVYGYTF. In nucleotides, the CDR3 is TGCGCCAGCAGCTCCCTAGGACAGGGAACGGTCTATGGCTACACCTTC.

This clone was seen only a few times. The rearrangement uses TRBV6-1 and TRBJ1-1; the D is unclear. V gave up 1 base and J gave up 11 bases, with 17 bases separating them. This CDR3 has 14 residues. Germline-derived CDR1 and CDR2 are MNHNS and SASEGT. CDR3 nucleotides: TGTGCCAGCAGTGAAGGGACCGCCTCGGGGAATGCTTTCTTT. Its protein product is CASSEGTASGNAFF.

This chain connects TRBV5-1 to TRBJ1-6; D not certain. The CDR3 runs 16 residues. The V end was cut by 4 bases, the J end by 7 bases, with 18 bases between. Germline-derived CDR1 and CDR2 are SGHRS and YFSETQ. The CDR3 loop reads CASSLKTFNGNSPLHF. The CDR3 DNA is TGCGCCAGCAGCCTAAAGACTTTTAACGGGAATTCACCCCTCCACTTT.

The chain links TRBV19 to TRBJ2-1; 10 positions match TRBD1. CDR3 length: 15 amino acids. Germline CDR1 reads LNHDA; CDR2 reads SQIVND (reference sequence). The J segment lost 10 bases and the V segment lost 8 bases, leaving 14 bases of the junction unmatched. In DNA form, the CDR3 reads TGTGCCAGTCGCCGGGACAGGGGTGGTAATGGGGAGCAGTTCTTC. Its translation: CASRRDRGGNGEQFF.

The count of this clone is one. This chain uses TRBV5-1 with TRBJ2-6; the match to TRBD1 covers 8 bases. Trimming removed 7 bases from V and 6 bases from J; junction bases left unmatched: 9. The CDR3 is made up of 15 amino acids. CDR1 is SGHRS and CDR2 is YFSETQ in the germline V gene. The CDR3 spells CASSDRAREANVLTF. CDR3 nucleotides: TGCGCCAGCTCGGACAGGGCACGGGAGGCCAACGTCCTGACTTTC.

The chain combines TRBV7-8 with TRBJ2-2; D call uncertain. The CDR3 contains 15 residues. V lost 7 bases and J 0 bases, leaving 12 bases between the germline ends. Germline loops: CDR1 SGHVS, CDR2 FQNEAQ. The chain's CDR3 is CASNPVAANTGELFF. CDR3 coding DNA: TGTGCCAGCAACCCCGTGGCTGCGAACACCGGGGAGCTGTTTTTT.

The V gene is TRBV5-1, the J gene TRBJ1-2, with 7 bases aligning to TRBD1. In germline, CDR1 is SGHRS, CDR2 YFSETQ. V shed 9 bases, J shed 4 bases, and the junction held 9 bases outside the gene matches. This CDR3 is 13 amino acids long. CDR3 amino acids: CATRDSISYGYTF. CDR3 sequence (DNA): TGCGCCACTAGGGACAGCATCAGCTATGGCTACACCTTC. The full variable domain, completed using reference TRBV5-1 and TRBJ1-2, is KAGVTQTPRYLIKTRGQQVTLSCSPISGHRSVSWYQQTPGQGLQFLFEYFSETQRNKGNFPGRFSGRQFSNSRSEMNVSTLELGDSALYLCATRDSISYGYTFGSGTRLTVV.

The V and J genes are TRBV29-1 and TRBJ2-7, with unresolved D. Germline CDR1 SQVTM, CDR2 ANQGSEA. V gave up 4 bases and J gave up 0 bases, with 10 bases separating them. CDR3 length equals 13 residues. The DNA of the CDR3 is TGCAGCGTTGTAGCCGCCAACTCCTACGAGCAGTACTTC. Translated: CSVVAANSYEQYF.